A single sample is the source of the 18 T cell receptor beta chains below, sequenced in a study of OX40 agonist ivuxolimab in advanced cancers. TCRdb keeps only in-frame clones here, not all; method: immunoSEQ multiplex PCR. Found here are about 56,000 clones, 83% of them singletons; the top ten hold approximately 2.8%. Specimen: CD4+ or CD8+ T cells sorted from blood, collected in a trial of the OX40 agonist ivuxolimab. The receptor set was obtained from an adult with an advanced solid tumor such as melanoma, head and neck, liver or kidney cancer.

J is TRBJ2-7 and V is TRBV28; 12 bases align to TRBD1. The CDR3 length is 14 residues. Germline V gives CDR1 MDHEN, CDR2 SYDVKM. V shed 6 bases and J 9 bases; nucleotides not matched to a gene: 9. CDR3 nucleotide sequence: TGTGCCAGCAGAACCGGGACAGGGGGCCAGGGGCAGTACTTC. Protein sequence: CASRTGTGGQGQYF.

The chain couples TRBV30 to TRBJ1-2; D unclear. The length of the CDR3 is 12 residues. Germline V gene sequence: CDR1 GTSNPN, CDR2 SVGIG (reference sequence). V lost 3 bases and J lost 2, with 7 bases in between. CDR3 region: CAWRRVNYGYTF. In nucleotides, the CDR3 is TGTGCCTGGAGAAGGGTCAACTATGGCTACACCTTC.

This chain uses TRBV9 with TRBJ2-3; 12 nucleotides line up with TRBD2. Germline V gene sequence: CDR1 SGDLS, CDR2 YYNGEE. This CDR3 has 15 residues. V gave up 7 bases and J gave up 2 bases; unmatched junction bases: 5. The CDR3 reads CASGGLAGYTDTQYF. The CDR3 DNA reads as TGTGCCAGCGGAGGACTAGCGGGGTACACAGATACGCAGTATTTT.

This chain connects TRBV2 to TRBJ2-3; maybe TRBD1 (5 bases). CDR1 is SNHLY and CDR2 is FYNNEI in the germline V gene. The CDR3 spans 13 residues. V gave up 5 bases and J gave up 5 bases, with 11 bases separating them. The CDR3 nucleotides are TGTGCCAGCAGTCCTTTGGGGCAAGATACGCAGTATTTT. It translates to CASSPLGQDTQYF.

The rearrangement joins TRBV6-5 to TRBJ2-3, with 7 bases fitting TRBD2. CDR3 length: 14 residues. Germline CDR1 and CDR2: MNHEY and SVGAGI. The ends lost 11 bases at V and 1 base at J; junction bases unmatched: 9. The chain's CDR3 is CAGGKGGGTDTQYF. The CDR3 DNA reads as TGTGCCGGGGGTAAGGGAGGGGGCACAGATACGCAGTATTTT.

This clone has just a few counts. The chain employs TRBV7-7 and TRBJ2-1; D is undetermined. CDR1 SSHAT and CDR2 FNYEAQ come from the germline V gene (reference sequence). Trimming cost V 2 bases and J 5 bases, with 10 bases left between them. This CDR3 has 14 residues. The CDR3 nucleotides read TGTGCCAGCAGCTTAACAACTGGAAACAATGAGCAGTTCTTC. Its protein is CASSLTTGNNEQFF.

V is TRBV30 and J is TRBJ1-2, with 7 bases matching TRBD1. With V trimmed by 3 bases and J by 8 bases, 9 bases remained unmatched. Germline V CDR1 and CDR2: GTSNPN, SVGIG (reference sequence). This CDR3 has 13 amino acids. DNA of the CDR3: TGTGCCTGGAGGCAACAGGGGTCTCAGGGCTACACCTTC. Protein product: CAWRQQGSQGYTF.

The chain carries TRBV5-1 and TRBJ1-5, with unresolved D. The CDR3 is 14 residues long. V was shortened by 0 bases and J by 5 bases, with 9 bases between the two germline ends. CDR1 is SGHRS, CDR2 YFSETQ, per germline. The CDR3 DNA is TGCGCCAGCAGCTTGGCCGGAGGCTATCAGCCCCAGCATTTT. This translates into CASSLAGGYQPQHF.

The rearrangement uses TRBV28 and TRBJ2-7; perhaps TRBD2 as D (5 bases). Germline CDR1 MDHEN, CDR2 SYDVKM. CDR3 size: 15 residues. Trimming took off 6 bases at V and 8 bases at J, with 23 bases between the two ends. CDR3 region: CASSSTLGGVVKQYF. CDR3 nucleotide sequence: TGTGCCAGCAGCTCCACCCTAGGAGGCGTCGTGAAGCAGTACTTC.

CDR3 sequence reads: CASSSWRGSSYEQYF. In nucleotides, the CDR3 is TGTGCCAGCAGTAGTTGGCGGGGCAGCTCCTACGAGCAGTACTTC. V and J are TRBV28 and TRBJ2-7; D perhaps matches TRBD2 (6 bases). CDR1 and CDR2 from the germline V gene are MDHEN and SYDVKM. This CDR3 comprises 15 residues. V lost 5 bases and J lost 0, with 14 bases in between. The full variable domain, completed using reference TRBV28 and TRBJ2-7, is DVKVTQSSRYLVKRTGEKVFLECVQDMDHENMFWYRQDPGLGLRLIYFSYDVKMKEKGDIPEGYSVSREKKERFSLILESASTNQTSMYLCASSSWRGSSYEQYFGPGTRLTVT.

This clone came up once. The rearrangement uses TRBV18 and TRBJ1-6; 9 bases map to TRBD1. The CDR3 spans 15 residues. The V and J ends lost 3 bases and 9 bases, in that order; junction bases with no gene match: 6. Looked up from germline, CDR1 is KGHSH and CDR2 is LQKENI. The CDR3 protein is CASSPRTGVASPLHF. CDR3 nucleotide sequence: TGTGCCAGCTCACCTAGGACAGGGGTTGCTTCACCCCTCCACTTT.

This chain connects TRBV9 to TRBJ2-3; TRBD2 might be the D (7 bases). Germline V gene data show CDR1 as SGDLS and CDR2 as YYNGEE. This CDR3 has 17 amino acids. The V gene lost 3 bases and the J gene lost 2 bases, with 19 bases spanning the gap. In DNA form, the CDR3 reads TGTGCCAGCAGCGCGGGGGGAGGACAGCCCCACACAGATACGCAGTATTTT. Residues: CASSAGGGQPHTDTQYF.

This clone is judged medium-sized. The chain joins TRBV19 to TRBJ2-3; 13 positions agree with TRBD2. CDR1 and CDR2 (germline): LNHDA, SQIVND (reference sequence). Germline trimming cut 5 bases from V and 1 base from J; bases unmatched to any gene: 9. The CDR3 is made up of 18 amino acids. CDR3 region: CASSGGLAGTPGTDTQYF. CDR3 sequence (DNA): TGTGCCAGTAGTGGGGGACTAGCGGGGACACCCGGCACAGATACGCAGTATTTT.

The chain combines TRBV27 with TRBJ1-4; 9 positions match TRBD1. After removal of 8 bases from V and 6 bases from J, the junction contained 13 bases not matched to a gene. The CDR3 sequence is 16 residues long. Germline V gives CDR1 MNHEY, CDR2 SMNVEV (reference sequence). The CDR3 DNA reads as TGTGCCAGCTTGAAACTCGGGACAGGGCGCGATGAAAAACTGTTTTTT. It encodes CASLKLGTGRDEKLFF.

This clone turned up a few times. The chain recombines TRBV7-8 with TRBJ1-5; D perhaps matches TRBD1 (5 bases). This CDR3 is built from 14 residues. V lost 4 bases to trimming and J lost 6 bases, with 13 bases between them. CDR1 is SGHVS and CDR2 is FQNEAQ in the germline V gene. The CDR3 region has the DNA TGTGCCAGCAGCTCTCAGGGTAGGAGTCAGCCCCAGCATTTT. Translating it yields CASSSQGRSQPQHF.

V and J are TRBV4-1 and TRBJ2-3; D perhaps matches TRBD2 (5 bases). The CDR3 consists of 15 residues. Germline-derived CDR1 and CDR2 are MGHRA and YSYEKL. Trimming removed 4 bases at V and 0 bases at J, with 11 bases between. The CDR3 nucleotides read TGCGCCAGCAGCCTCCCGCGGGCTAGCACAGATACGCAGTATTTT. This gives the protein CASSLPRASTDTQYF.

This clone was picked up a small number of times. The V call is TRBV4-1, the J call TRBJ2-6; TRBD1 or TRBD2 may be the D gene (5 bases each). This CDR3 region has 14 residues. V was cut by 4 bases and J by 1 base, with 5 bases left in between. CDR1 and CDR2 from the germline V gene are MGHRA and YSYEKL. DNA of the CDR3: TGCGCCAGCAGCCGGGGGTCTGGGGCCAACGTCCTGACTTTC. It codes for CASSRGSGANVLTF.

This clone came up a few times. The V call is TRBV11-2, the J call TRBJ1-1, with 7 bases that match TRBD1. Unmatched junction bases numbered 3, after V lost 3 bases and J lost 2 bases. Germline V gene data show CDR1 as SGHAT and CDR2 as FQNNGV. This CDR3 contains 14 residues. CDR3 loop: CASSFQGGNTEAFF. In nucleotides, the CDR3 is TGTGCCAGCAGCTTCCAGGGGGGAAACACTGAAGCTTTCTTT.